A single sample gave rise to the 23 T cell receptor beta chains below, sequenced in a study of post-analysis software for immune sequencing data. cDNA libraries for TCR beta contained unique molecular identifiers. TCRdb re-derived calls from the PCR reads in MiXCR, one entry per CDR3 protein. Here the sample spans some 500,000 distinct CDR3 sequences, approximately 46% being singletons. Antigens of these TCRs are unknown. Study conclusions and caveats: The study found TRBV5-6, TRBV5-1 and TRBV20-1 among about five TRBV segments more frequent in patients than controls.

The sample was blood. Receptor source: a girl between 5 and 17 years old with multiple sclerosis.

The chain employs TRBV7-2 and TRBJ2-7; D could derive from TRBD1 or TRBD2 (5 bases each). The CDR3 extends over 15 amino acids. CDR1 is SGHTA, CDR2 FQGNSA, per germline. V was shortened by 1 base and J by 0 bases, with 10 bases between the two germline ends. The CDR3 spells CASSLEAGTSYEQYF. In DNA form, the CDR3 reads TGTGCCAGCAGCTTAGAGGCCGGGACCTCCTACGAGCAGTACTTC. Looking up the rest from reference TRBV7-2 and TRBJ2-7 gives the full variable domain: GAGVSQSPSNKVTEKGKDVELRCDPISGHTALYWYRQSLGQGLEFLIYFQGNSAPDKSGLPSDRFSAERTGGSVSTLTIQRTQQEDSAVYLCASSLEAGTSYEQYFGPGTRLTVT.

This clonotype was picked up many times. The chain has TRBV12-3 or TRBV12-4 and TRBJ2-5; the D gene is possibly TRBD1 (5 bases). The length of the CDR3 is 14 residues. Trimming pared 3 bases from V and 1 base from J, leaving 9 bases between. DNA for the CDR3: TGTGCCAGCAGTTTGGGGCGGTCCCAAGAGACCCAGTACTTC. This sequence encodes CASSLGRSQETQYF.

This clonotype appeared a few times. This rearrangement joins TRBV7-2 to TRBJ2-7, with D perhaps matching TRBD1 or TRBD2 (5 bases each). CDR1 and CDR2 (germline): SGHTA, FQGNSA. The CDR3 is made up of 12 amino acids. V lost 5 bases to trimming and J lost 8 bases, with 13 bases between them. CDR3 residues: CASSPGLGQQYF. The CDR3 DNA is TGTGCCAGCAGCCCAGGACTGGGACAGCAGTACTTC.

The chain is built from TRBV5-6 and TRBJ2-3; D is perhaps TRBD1 (6 bases). V lost 4 bases and J 6 bases, leaving 15 bases between the germline ends. This CDR3 contains 14 residues. Germline V gives CDR1 SGHDT, CDR2 YYEEEE. CDR3 protein: CASSARTGPDTQYF. The CDR3 nucleotides are TGTGCCAGCAGCGCGCGTACAGGGCCCGATACGCAGTATTTT.

This clonotype was observed a few times. The rearrangement links TRBV5-1 to TRBJ2-5; 9 positions match TRBD2. The trim removed 1 base at V and 0 bases at J, leaving 4 bases unmatched. The CDR3 runs to 16 residues. CDR1 and CDR2 from the germline V gene are SGHRS and YFSETQ. The CDR3 loop is CASSLLTSGDQETQYF. The CDR3 DNA is TGCGCCAGCAGCTTGCTGACTAGCGGAGACCAAGAGACCCAGTACTTC.

This clonotype appeared once. V and J are TRBV20-1 and TRBJ1-2, with a tentative D call TRBD1 (5 bases). Deletions cut 0 bases from V and 1 base from J, with 18 bases between. The CDR3 sequence is 17 residues long. Germline V gene sequence: CDR1 DFQATT, CDR2 SNEGSKA (reference sequence). The CDR3 spells CSARDLDTEGLNYGYTF. DNA for the CDR3: TGCAGTGCTAGAGATTTGGACACGGAGGGGCTTAACTATGGCTACACCTTC.

In this sample, this clonotype turned up a few times. The J gene is TRBJ2-1, the V gene TRBV20-1; tentatively, D is TRBD1 (7 bases). V lost 0 bases and J lost 8, with 17 bases in between. CDR1 and CDR2 from the germline V gene are DFQATT and SNEGSKA (reference sequence). The CDR3 sequence is 15 residues long. The CDR3, as DNA: TGCAGTGCTAGAGAGTGGCAGGGGGGTTTAGATGAGCAGTTCTTC. Its protein product is CSAREWQGGLDEQFF.

The chain joins TRBV7-6 to TRBJ2-3; TRBD2 is a possible D gene (6 bases). The ends were cut back, 4 bases at V and 5 bases at J, with 16 bases in the middle. This CDR3 spans 15 amino acids. Germline CDR1 is SGHVS and CDR2 is FNYEAQ. The CDR3 nucleotides read TGTGCCAGCAGCTCGGCTAGCGCCGTGATAGATACGCAGTATTTT. Its translation: CASSSASAVIDTQYF. The full variable domain, rest sourced from reference TRBV7-6 and TRBJ2-3, is GAGVSQSPRYKVTKRGQDVALRCDPISGHVSLYWYRQALGQGPEFLTYFNYEAQQDKSGLPNDRFSAERPEGSISTLTIQRTEQRDSAMYRCASSSASAVIDTQYFGPGTRLTVL.

V gene TRBV20-1 combines with J gene TRBJ2-7; D uncertain. The V and J ends lost 1 base and 7 bases respectively, with 17 bases between them. This CDR3 comprises 14 residues. The germline gives CDR1 DFQATT, CDR2 SNEGSKA (reference sequence). The CDR3 DNA follows: TGCAGTGCTAGAGGGGCCTACTCCCCTTGGGAGCAGTACTTC. The encoded protein is CSARGAYSPWEQYF.

This clonotype appeared a few times. The chain combines TRBV4-2 with TRBJ2-6; no firm D call. The CDR3 has 17 residues. Trimming pared 0 bases from V and 0 bases from J, leaving 9 bases between. CDR1 is LGHNA and CDR2 is YNFKEQ in the germline V gene. The CDR3 region is CASSQEVTASGANVLTF. The CDR3 DNA follows: TGTGCCAGCAGCCAAGAGGTTACCGCCTCTGGGGCCAACGTCCTGACTTTC.

This clonotype came up a few times. The chain joins TRBV7-2 to TRBJ1-2, with D possibly TRBD1 on 6 matching bases. From germline, CDR1 is SGHTA and CDR2 FQGNSA. The CDR3 extends over 15 amino acids. Trimming took 2 bases from V and 0 from J, leaving 10 bases between them. The DNA of the CDR3 is TGTGCCAGCAGCTTAAGGGGGGACACTAACTATGGCTACACCTTC. Translation: CASSLRGDTNYGYTF.

The CDR3 DNA reads TGTGCCAGCAGCCAGGGACAGGGTTTTTACACAGATACGCAGTATTTT. Its protein product is CASSQGQGFYTDTQYF. The rearrangement links TRBV28 to TRBJ2-3, with 9 bases that match TRBD1. The germline gives CDR1 MDHEN, CDR2 SYDVKM. Unmatched junction bases numbered 9, after V lost 6 bases and J lost 2 bases. The CDR3 is 16 amino acids.

The chain links TRBV20-1 to TRBJ2-1; TRBD1 aligns across 9 bases. This CDR3 contains 16 residues. Germline trimming cut 3 bases from V and 10 bases from J; bases unmatched to any gene: 16. Germline V gene data show CDR1 as DFQATT and CDR2 as SNEGSKA (reference sequence). CDR3 nucleotide sequence: TGCAGTGCTAGCCCCCCCCGGGACAGGGCACAATGGGAGCAGTTCTTC. Protein product: CSASPPRDRAQWEQFF.

This rearrangement joins TRBV28 to TRBJ1-1, with no clear D. Trimming cost V 6 bases and J 7 bases, with 12 bases left between them. The CDR3 runs to 12 residues. Germline V gene sequence: CDR1 MDHEN, CDR2 SYDVKM. In DNA, the CDR3 is TGTGCCAGCAGGTTCCTGGGTAATGAAGCTTTCTTT. Amino acid sequence: CASRFLGNEAFF.

The chain recombines TRBV20-1 with TRBJ2-7; TRBD1 matches 7 bases. With 6 bases clipped from V and 6 bases from J, the junction kept 8 bases outside the gene matches. Germline assignment: CDR1 DFQATT and CDR2 SNEGSKA (reference sequence). The CDR3 sequence is 12 residues long. The CDR3 loop is CSAPGQSFEQYF. DNA of the CDR3: TGCAGTGCCCCGGGACAGTCTTTCGAGCAGTACTTC.

This clonotype turned up a few times. The V and J genes are TRBV12-3 or TRBV12-4 and TRBJ2-1, with D perhaps TRBD2 (6 bases). The V end lost 7 bases, the J end lost 0 bases, and 19 bases lay between the germline ends. This CDR3 has 17 amino acids. CDR3 nucleotides: TGTGCCAGCACTCCGAACGTGGCGGGGTACTCCTACAATGAGCAGTTCTTC. Protein: CASTPNVAGYSYNEQFF.

This clonotype came up once. The V and J genes are TRBV7-2 and TRBJ2-7, with 9 bases identical to TRBD2. Trimming at V came to 7 bases and at J to 4 bases, leaving 14 bases not matched to a gene. The V gene's germline CDR1 is SGHTA and CDR2 FQGNSA. The CDR3 contains 16 residues. The CDR3, as DNA: TGTGCCAGCACTCCCCTGGACGGACTAGCGTTGTACGAGCAGTACTTC. This sequence encodes CASTPLDGLALYEQYF.

In this sample, this clonotype turned up a few times. The rearrangement links TRBV20-1 to TRBJ2-6; D not resolved. V dropped 3 bases and J dropped 13 bases, with 13 bases sitting between them. The CDR3 contains 12 residues. From germline, CDR1 is DFQATT and CDR2 SNEGSKA (reference sequence). The CDR3 sequence: CSARTIDFVLTF. CDR3 in DNA: TGCAGTGCTAGGACAATTGATTTTGTCCTGACTTTC.

The rearrangement links TRBV7-3 to TRBJ1-2; the match to TRBD1 covers 10 bases. The CDR3 loop spans 14 amino acids. Looked up from germline, CDR1 is SGHTA and CDR2 is FQGTGA. V was clipped by 2 bases and J by 8 bases; unmatched bases: 5. CDR3 coding DNA: TGTGCCAGCAGCTTACCGGGACAGGGGTCAGGCTACACCTTC. Translation gives CASSLPGQGSGYTF.

The chain couples TRBV20-1 to TRBJ2-3; maybe TRBD1 (5 bases). Germline V gene data show CDR1 as DFQATT and CDR2 as SNEGSKA (reference sequence). This CDR3 comprises 13 residues. Trimming took 6 bases from V and 2 from J, leaving 12 bases between them. DNA for the CDR3: TGCAGTGCGCAGGACACACTCACAGATACGCAGTATTTT. Amino acids: CSAQDTLTDTQYF.

With regard to this clonotype: One junction end does not reproduce the germline sequence, and a read error may be involved. The chain recombines TRBV19 with TRBJ1-5; D not certain. CDR1 and CDR2 from the germline V gene are LNHDA and SQIVND (reference sequence). The CDR3 is 16 residues long. This chain's CDR3 is CASSLDKPYSNQPQHF. CDR3 bases: TGTGCCAGTAGTTTAGACAAACCCTATAGCAATCAGCCCCAGCATTTT.

The chain couples TRBV6-5 to TRBJ2-2; 8 bases are a match to TRBD2. The CDR3 spans 16 residues. CDR1 and CDR2 (germline): MNHEY, SVGAGI. The V segment lost 6 bases and the J segment 4 bases; nucleotides outside the gene matches: 10. This CDR3 reads CASRGAGGVGTGELFF. CDR3 nucleotide sequence: TGTGCCAGCAGAGGGGCGGGGGGAGTTGGCACCGGGGAGCTGTTTTTT.

The chain couples TRBV5-1 to TRBJ2-1, with D possibly TRBD1 on 6 matching bases. The CDR3 is made up of 13 amino acids. CDR1 SGHRS and CDR2 YFSETQ come from the germline V gene. Trimming cost V 1 base and J 5 bases, with 7 bases left between them. The CDR3 nucleotides are TGCGCCAGCAGCTTGCAGGGGCACAATGAGCAGTTCTTC. Translation: CASSLQGHNEQFF.